This is a list of T cell receptor beta chains from one sample in a study of regulatory T cells in long-lasting Graves disease. Each CDR3 protein is one row after TCRdb ran MiXCR on the multiplex PCR reads. The profile shows 700,000 or so distinct CDR3 sequences, around 30% of them singletons. The sequenced sample was peripheral blood mononuclear cells (PBMCs), obtained when the disease was refractory, from a patient treated with antithyroid drugs. These receptors originate from a female donor with Graves disease. Both conserved end residues are part of each CDR3. A D gene is named only where the DNA matches it firmly. Expanded clones are given a class, and other clones once, few, many or no size at all.

size: few
length: 14
D: .
J: TRBJ2-5
V: TRBV5-1
CDR3: CASRAHGRQETQYF
DNA: TGCGCCAGCAGAGCTCACGGGCGACAAGAGACCCAGTACTTC

size: many
length: 13
D: .
J: TRBJ1-1
V: TRBV19
CDR3: CASMVVVGTEAFF
DNA: TGTGCCAGTATGGTTGTGGTGGGAACTGAAGCTTTCTTT

size: .
length: 13
D: .
J: TRBJ1-2
V: TRBV29-1
CDR3: CSVDARTNYGYTF
DNA: TGCAGCGTTGACGCCCGGACTAACTATGGCTACACCTTC

size: many
length: 14
D: TRBD2
J: TRBJ2-5
V: TRBV11-2
CDR3: CASSLSAGVETQYF
DNA: TGTGCCAGCAGCTTATCAGCGGGAGTGGAGACCCAGTACTTC

size: few
length: 14
D: .
J: TRBJ2-1
V: TRBV11-3
CDR3: CASSLDGTYNEQFF
DNA: TGTGCCAGCAGCTTAGACGGGACCTACAATGAGCAGTTCTTC

size: .
length: 15
D: .
J: TRBJ1-6
V: TRBV9
CDR3: CASSVATGSGSPLHF
DNA: TGTGCCAGCAGCGTAGCTACAGGGAGTGGATCACCCCTCCACTTT

size: few
length: 15
D: .
J: TRBJ1-1
V: TRBV19
CDR3: CASSIGGRRNTEAFF
DNA: TGTGCCAGTAGTATTGGCGGGCGGAGGAACACTGAAGCTTTCTTT

size: .
length: 12
D: .
J: TRBJ1-1
V: TRBV12-3/TRBV12-4
CDR3: CASHPGWTEAFF
DNA: TGTGCCAGTCACCCCGGGTGGACTGAAGCTTTCTTT

size: .
length: 13
D: .
J: TRBJ2-7
V: TRBV7-9
CDR3: CASSLNSLYEQYF
DNA: TGTGCCAGCAGCTTAAATAGTCTCTACGAGCAGTACTTC

size: many
length: 13
D: .
J: TRBJ1-1
V: TRBV6-1
CDR3: CASSQGVNTEAFF
DNA: TGTGCCAGCAGTCAAGGAGTGAACACTGAAGCTTTCTTT

size: few
length: 13
D: .
J: TRBJ1-2
V: TRBV12-3/TRBV12-4
CDR3: CASTQGTPRGYTF
DNA: TGTGCCAGCACCCAGGGTACACCGCGAGGCTACACCTTC

size: many
length: 11
D: .
J: TRBJ1-4
V: TRBV28
CDR3: CASRNPEKLFF
DNA: TGTGCCAGCAGGAACCCCGAAAAACTGTTTTTT

size: .
length: 14
D: TRBD1
J: TRBJ1-5
V: TRBV7-9
CDR3: CASSPQGAGLPQHF
DNA: TGTGCCAGCAGCCCTCAGGGGGCCGGTCTGCCCCAGCATTTT

size: .
length: 13
D: .
J: TRBJ1-1
V: TRBV2
CDR3: CASRSRLNTEAFF
DNA: TGTGCCAGCAGGTCGAGACTCAACACTGAAGCTTTCTTT

size: .
length: 16
D: TRBD2
J: TRBJ2-1
V: TRBV9
CDR3: CASSKPGTSGYNEQFF
DNA: TGTGCCAGCAGCAAGCCCGGGACTAGCGGTTACAATGAGCAGTTCTTC

size: few
length: 15
D: TRBD1
J: TRBJ1-5
V: TRBV28
CDR3: CASSSDREGNQPQHF
DNA: TGTGCCAGCAGTTCCGACAGGGAGGGCAATCAGCCCCAGCATTTT

size: .
length: 14
D: TRBD1
J: TRBJ1-2
V: TRBV7-9
CDR3: CASSPTTGWNGYTF
DNA: TGTGCCAGCAGCCCCACGACAGGGTGGAATGGCTACACCTTC

size: many
length: 15
D: .
J: TRBJ1-5
V: TRBV11-2
CDR3: CASSLGSGRDQPQHF
DNA: TGTGCCAGCAGCTTAGGGTCGGGGCGGGACCAGCCCCAGCATTTT

size: .
length: 16
D: TRBD1
J: TRBJ1-1
V: TRBV5-1
CDR3: CASSLGTGRMNTEAFF
DNA: TGCGCCAGCAGCTTGGGGACAGGCCGGATGAACACTGAAGCTTTCTTT

size: .
length: 13
D: .
J: TRBJ1-5
V: TRBV7-9
CDR3: CASSLNNNQPQHF
DNA: TGTGCCAGCAGCTTAAACAACAATCAGCCCCAGCATTTT

size: few
length: 18
D: .
J: TRBJ1-1
V: TRBV5-5
CDR3: CASSYSFGSSGPGTEAFF
DNA: TGTGCCAGCAGCTACTCTTTTGGTTCTTCGGGGCCGGGGACTGAAGCTTTCTTT

size: many
length: 15
D: TRBD2
J: TRBJ2-5
V: TRBV20-1
CDR3: CSAIVGAGNGETQYF
DNA: TGCAGTGCTATAGTGGGAGCGGGGAACGGGGAGACCCAGTACTTC

size: .
length: 14
D: TRBD1
J: TRBJ1-2
V: TRBV19
CDR3: CASSTSGTDPGYTF
DNA: TGTGCCAGTAGTACCTCCGGGACAGACCCTGGCTACACCTTC

size: few
length: 15
D: TRBD1
J: TRBJ1-1
V: TRBV27
CDR3: CASSPGTGIETEAFF
DNA: TGTGCCAGCAGTCCAGGGACAGGGATTGAGACTGAAGCTTTCTTT

size: .
length: 15
D: .
J: TRBJ2-1
V: TRBV5-1
CDR3: CASSLEASSSNEQFF
DNA: TGCGCCAGCAGCTTGGAGGCTAGTTCATCCAATGAGCAGTTCTTC

size: .
length: 15
D: .
J: TRBJ1-1
V: TRBV6-2/TRBV6-3
CDR3: CASSSPGQKDTEAFF
DNA: TGTGCCAGCAGTTCCCCCGGACAGAAGGACACTGAAGCTTTCTTT

size: .
length: 14
D: .
J: TRBJ1-1
V: TRBV19
CDR3: CASSMRGASTEAFF
DNA: TGTGCCAGTAGTATGCGGGGGGCAAGCACTGAAGCTTTCTTT

size: .
length: 13
D: TRBD1
J: TRBJ1-2
V: TRBV25-1
CDR3: CAVQGARNYGYTF
DNA: TGTGCCGTACAGGGGGCTCGGAACTATGGCTACACCTTC

size: .
length: 12
D: .
J: TRBJ2-7
V: TRBV20-1
CDR3: CSAEGGQYEQYF
DNA: TGCAGTGCTGAGGGAGGACAATACGAGCAGTACTTC

size: .
length: 14
D: TRBD1
J: TRBJ1-2
V: TRBV5-1
CDR3: CASRKGTGGPGYTF
DNA: TGCGCCAGCAGGAAAGGGACAGGGGGTCCTGGCTACACCTTC

size: .
length: 13
D: .
J: TRBJ1-5
V: TRBV20-1
CDR3: CSVSGGVNQPQHF
DNA: TGCAGTGTTTCGGGGGGGGTCAATCAGCCCCAGCATTTT

size: few
length: 16
D: .
J: TRBJ1-5
V: TRBV6-1
CDR3: CASSEARPNRNQPQHF
DNA: TGTGCCAGCAGTGAAGCGCGCCCCAACAGAAATCAGCCCCAGCATTTT